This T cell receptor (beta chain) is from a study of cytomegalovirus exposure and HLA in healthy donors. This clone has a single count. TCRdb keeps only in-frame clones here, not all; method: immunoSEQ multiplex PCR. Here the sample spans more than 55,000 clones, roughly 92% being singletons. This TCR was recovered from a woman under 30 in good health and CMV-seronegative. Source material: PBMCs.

CDR3 in amino acids: CASSQVTGITDTQYF. As DNA, the CDR3 is TGTGCCAGCAGCCAAGTTACGGGTATCACAGATACGCAGTATTTT. V and J are TRBV4-2 and TRBJ2-3; D is unclear. The CDR3 contains 15 residues. Trimming pared 1 base from V and 2 bases from J, leaving 10 bases between. CDR1 is LGHNA, CDR2 YNFKEQ, per germline.